This entry features one T cell receptor (beta chain) sequence. V dropped 1 base and J dropped 4 bases, with 13 bases sitting between them. CDR1 is SQVTM and CDR2 is ANQGSEA in the germline V gene. CDR3 length: 14 residues. This sample is drawn from a study of beta chain features in type 1 diabetes. Every isolated RNA sample was fully reverse transcribed, so sequencing captured expressed TCRB transcripts. Repertoires were generated with immunoSEQ multiplex PCR, while TCRdb's copy carries only in-frame clones and drops some. The table has about 360,000 clones, about 12% seen once; the top ten hold approximately 0.015%.

The chain joins TRBV29-1 to TRBJ2-5; perhaps TRBD1 as D (5 bases). The sequence was obtained from a man between 18 and 29 years old in good health. Sequenced input: naive CD4+ T cells from blood. The CDR3 loop is CSVEAHRSGETQYF. The CDR3 bases are TGCAGCGTTGAAGCACACAGGTCAGGAGAGACCCAGTACTTC.